Listed here is a single TCR beta chain. What it binds is not known. The data are from a study of monozygotic twins with inflammatory bowel disease. Per germline, CDR1 DFQATT and CDR2 SNEGSKA (reference sequence). The CDR3 extends over 14 amino acids. TCRdb reprocessed the 5' RACE reads, keeping one entry per CDR3 protein, no DNA. The sample includes around 140,000 distinct CDR3 sequences. Study results and caveats: Among IBD patients, TCRbeta diversity (inverse Simpson) was lower than in healthy co-twins.

Material for sequencing was blood. The genes are TRBV20-1 and TRBJ2-1; TCRdb calls TRBD2, which cannot be checked without DNA. The sequence came from a human donor with ulcerative colitis or Crohn's disease, or a healthy co-twin of an affected twin (not recorded which). The CDR3 spells CSAKAGGIHNEQFF.